This TCR beta chain is drawn from a study of CD8+ T cells in alopecia areata. In the study overall: Treated patients were dosed with oral tofacitinib, taking 5 to 10 mg twice daily.

Germline-derived CDR1 and CDR2 are SQVTM and ANQGSEA. The CDR3 has 14 residues. V shed 4 bases and J shed 5 bases, with 15 bases lying between them. Reverse transcribed after extraction, RNA yielded cDNA as the sequencing template. Assay used: immunoSEQ multiplex PCR; TCRdb lists only in-frame clones, some missing. Of more than 90,000 clones listed, less than 45% are singletons. What was sequenced was CD4+ T cells sorted from blood. This TCR came from a human donor with alopecia areata. The gene calls are TRBV29-1 and TRBJ1-5, with a possible D match to TRBD1 (5 bases). The CDR3 bases are TGCAGCGTTGCCGCAGGGATGGGCGATCAGCCCCAGCATTTT. Translation gives CSVAAGMGDQPQHF. The whole variable domain, filled in from reference TRBV29-1 and TRBJ1-5, reads SAVISQKPSRDICQRGTSLTIQCQVDSQVTMMFWYRQQPGQSLTLIATANQGSEATYESGFVIDKFPISRPNLTFSTLTVSNMSPEDSSIYLCSVAAGMGDQPQHFGDGTRLSIL.